This T cell receptor (beta chain) was obtained from a study of T-cell memory formation after mild COVID-19. The overall study: TCR clusters were largely donor specific. Study-level points and caveats: There was a balanced CD4/CD8 profile in clones contracting day 15 to 85, and later expanders leaned CD4+. Researchers could not confirm that second-wave clones peaking on day 37 targeted SARS-CoV-2.

CDR1 and CDR2 (germline): SGHRS, YFSETQ. This CDR3 region has 12 residues. V dropped 5 bases and J dropped 4; count of bases not matched to a gene: 2. For this clonotype: Antigen specificity is unknown.

After 5'RACE with constant-segment primers, TCR alpha and TCR beta cDNA libraries carrying sample barcodes and UMIs were obtained. TCRdb used MiXCR to reprocess the 5' RACE reads, holding one entry per CDR3 protein. Of hundreds of thousands of distinct CDR3 sequences listed, over 15% are singletons. This sequence originates from an adult woman who had mild COVID-19 (a few samples of this study predate the infection). Cell type and time point are not known. The material sequenced was PBMCs or a T cell subset sorted from them (not recorded which). This chain joins TRBV5-1 and TRBJ2-5; 7 nucleotides match TRBD2. CDR3 bases: TGCGCCAGCAGGGCGGGAGCAGAGACCCAGTACTTC. Translated: CASRAGAETQYF.